The 19 T cell receptor beta chains in this list originate from one sample, sequenced in a study of blood T cell repertoires in COVID-19. Repertoires were generated with immunoSEQ multiplex PCR, while TCRdb's copy carries only in-frame clones and drops some. This sample has about 200,000 clones; 80% to 90% occur once, and the top ten carry under 15%. Sequencing input: peripheral blood. Every receptor here comes from a human donor in a cohort sampled during active COVID-19.

This chain uses TRBV2 with TRBJ2-7; 9 bases are shared with TRBD1. J was trimmed by 1 base and V by 9 bases; bases with no gene match: 7. Per the germline V gene, CDR1 is SNHLY and CDR2 is FYNNEI. The CDR3 extends over 14 amino acids. The CDR3: CARSRDRASYEQYF. In DNA, the CDR3 is TGTGCCAGGAGCCGGGACAGGGCGTCCTACGAGCAGTACTTC.

The chain has TRBV19 and TRBJ2-7, with D maybe TRBD1 (6 bases). The CDR3 has 13 amino acids. The germline V and J ends were trimmed by 4 bases and 2 bases, with 9 bases remaining between them. Germline CDR1 and CDR2: LNHDA and SQIVND (reference sequence). The CDR3 region has the DNA TGTGCCAGTAGTAGAGCAGGGGCCTACGAGCAGTACTTC. Translating it yields CASSRAGAYEQYF.

V usage is TRBV18 and J usage is TRBJ2-3; TRBD2 is a possible D gene (5 bases). Germline lookup yields CDR1 KGHSH and CDR2 LQKENI. Trimming took 3 bases from V and 5 from J, leaving 6 bases between them. The CDR3 runs 12 residues. Here the CDR3 DNA reads TGTGCCAGCTCACCGGCGGGAGATACGCAGTATTTT. Protein: CASSPAGDTQYF.

This chain joins TRBV7-8 and TRBJ2-1, with 15 bases matching TRBD2. In germline, CDR1 is SGHVS, CDR2 FQNEAQ. The CDR3 loop spans 17 amino acids. J lost 2 bases, V lost 3 bases, and 2 bases had no gene match. The CDR3 sequence: CASSFGLAGGTYNEQFF. Here the CDR3 DNA reads TGTGCCAGCAGCTTTGGACTAGCGGGAGGGACCTACAATGAGCAGTTCTTC.

This chain uses TRBV10-3 with TRBJ2-7; the D is unclear. The V gene's germline CDR1 is ENHRY and CDR2 SYGVKD. Trimming removed 10 bases from V and 4 bases from J, with 14 bases in between. CDR3 size: 12 residues. The CDR3 loop reads CASSVEDYEQYF. As DNA, the CDR3 is TGTGCCAGCTCGGTAGAGGATTACGAGCAGTACTTC.

The chain carries TRBV29-1 and TRBJ2-7, with unresolved D. This CDR3 region has 12 residues. CDR1 is SQVTM, CDR2 ANQGSEA, per germline. Trimming removed 0 bases from V and 7 bases from J, with 10 bases in between. The CDR3 loop reads CSVEDGVTEQYF. In DNA form, the CDR3 reads TGCAGCGTTGAAGATGGCGTGACTGAGCAGTACTTC.

This chain joins TRBV2 and TRBJ1-1; D remains ambiguous. The V and J ends lost 2 bases and 0 bases respectively, with 13 bases between them. CDR1 and CDR2 from the germline V gene are SNHLY and FYNNEI. The CDR3 has 16 residues. This CDR3 is CASSEPSDVMNTEAFF. In nucleotides, the CDR3 is TGTGCCAGCAGTGAACCCAGCGACGTCATGAACACTGAAGCTTTCTTT.

The V gene is TRBV7-9, the J gene TRBJ2-7; D might be TRBD2 (5 bases). The V end lost 1 base, the J end lost 7 bases, and 23 bases lay between the germline ends. Per germline, CDR1 SEHNR and CDR2 FQNEAQ (reference sequence). CDR3 length equals 17 residues. CDR3 DNA sequence: TGTGCCAGCAGCTTAGAGGGTTCTAGCTTGATAACGAGGGAGCAGTACTTC. Translated, it gives CASSLEGSSLITREQYF.

The chain is built from TRBV28 and TRBJ1-5; D is unresolved. V gave up 3 bases and J gave up 3 bases, with 6 bases separating them. Germline CDR1 reads MDHEN; CDR2 reads SYDVKM. This CDR3 region has 13 residues. For the CDR3, the DNA is TGTGCCAGCAGTTTTGTCAACAATCAGCCCCAGCATTTT. Translation gives CASSFVNNQPQHF.

The chain is built from TRBV7-2 and TRBJ2-7; 10 nucleotides match TRBD2. V lost 11 bases to trimming and J lost 9 bases; unmatched junction nucleotides: 16. The CDR3 is 14 residues long. The germline gives CDR1 SGHTA, CDR2 FQGNSA. The CDR3 DNA sequence: TGTGCCCGGAGCGGGAGGGCCCTGGGAGTTTGGCAGTACTTC. This encodes CARSGRALGVWQYF.

V gene TRBV23-1 combines with J gene TRBJ2-6; 7 nucleotides line up with TRBD1. TRBV23-1 is an ORF for which the function is uncertain. The trim removed 0 bases at V and 1 base at J, leaving 9 bases unmatched. This CDR3 is built from 19 residues. This CDR3 reads CASSQSGQGDDSGANVLTF. The CDR3 DNA sequence: TGCGCCAGCAGTCAATCGGGGCAGGGGGACGATTCTGGGGCCAACGTCCTGACTTTC.

The genes are TRBV5-4 and TRBJ2-1; D call uncertain. V lost 1 base to trimming and J lost 2 bases, with 4 bases between them. The CDR3 spans 13 residues. The germline V gene encodes CDR1 SGHNT and CDR2 YYREEE (reference sequence). CDR3 nucleotide sequence: TGTGCCAGCAGCTTGCCAGCCTACAATGAGCAGTTCTTC. Translating gives CASSLPAYNEQFF.

V usage is TRBV7-2 and J usage is TRBJ2-2, with 11 bases that match TRBD2. The germline CDR1 and CDR2 sequences are SGHTA and FQGNSA. V lost 6 bases and J lost 3; bases outside the gene matches: 6. There are 16 residues in the CDR3. As DNA, the CDR3 is TGTGCCAGCAGATCCGGGACTAGCGGTTACACCGGGGAGCTGTTTTTT. Translating gives CASRSGTSGYTGELFF. Looking up the rest from reference TRBV7-2 and TRBJ2-2 gives the full variable domain: GAGVSQSPSNKVTEKGKDVELRCDPISGHTALYWYRQSLGQGLEFLIYFQGNSAPDKSGLPSDRFSAERTGGSVSTLTIQRTQQEDSAVYLCASRSGTSGYTGELFFGEGSRLTVL.

This CDR3 is CASRARGTNQPQHF. The DNA of the CDR3 is TGTGCCAGCAGGGCTCGAGGAACGAATCAGCCCCAGCATTTT. The V gene is TRBV5-6, the J gene TRBJ1-5; D gene uncertain. The CDR3 sequence is 14 residues long. The germline V and J ends were trimmed by 5 bases and 4 bases, with 13 bases remaining between them. The germline gives CDR1 SGHDT, CDR2 YYEEEE. The full variable domain, with the rest looked up from reference TRBV5-6 and TRBJ1-5, is DAGVTQSPTHLIKTRGQQVTLRCSPKSGHDTVSWYQQALGQGPQFIFQYYEEEERQRGNFPDRFSGHQFPNYSSELNVNALLLGDSALYLCASRARGTNQPQHFGDGTRLSIL.

The chain recombines TRBV6-5 with TRBJ1-4, with 8 bases fitting TRBD1. The CDR3 spans 14 residues. Losses at the gene ends were 6 bases for V and 1 base for J; bases not matched to a gene: 1. Germline CDR1 and CDR2: MNHEY and SVGAGI. In DNA, the CDR3 is TGTGCCAGCAGGGGGACAGGAACTAATGAAAAACTGTTTTTT. Its protein is CASRGTGTNEKLFF.

The chain is built from TRBV28 and TRBJ2-4; 8 bases agree with TRBD2. CDR1 is MDHEN, CDR2 SYDVKM, per germline. Trimming cost V 7 bases and J 7 bases; bases outside gene matches: 6. CDR3 size: 13 residues. The CDR3, as DNA: TGTGCCAGCACGGGACTAGTGAAGAACATTCAGTACTTC. Protein: CASTGLVKNIQYF.

The chain links TRBV5-4 to TRBJ2-1, with 10 bases aligning to TRBD2. This CDR3 is built from 15 residues. V gave up 1 base and J gave up 9 bases; unmatched junction bases: 7. Germline CDR1 and CDR2: SGHNT and YYREEE (reference sequence). CDR3 loop: CASSLYLAGVVEQFF. The CDR3 coding sequence is TGTGCCAGCAGCTTGTACCTAGCGGGAGTTGTTGAGCAGTTCTTC.

The chain carries TRBV5-6 and TRBJ1-1, with 9 bases matching TRBD1. Trimming took 4 bases from V and 4 from J; bases not matched to a gene: 8. The CDR3 consists of 15 residues. In germline, CDR1 is SGHDT, CDR2 YYEEEE. CDR3 sequence (DNA): TGTGCCAGCAGCCTCACAGGGGGCCCTGGCACTGAAGCTTTCTTT. Amino acid sequence: CASSLTGGPGTEAFF.

This chain joins TRBV6-4 and TRBJ2-1; the D gene is possibly TRBD2 (6 bases). CDR1 and CDR2 (germline): MRHNA, SNTAGT. Between the trimmed V and J ends, which lost 0 bases and 1 base, there was a span of 22 bases. This CDR3 is built from 20 residues. CDR3 DNA sequence: TGTGCCAGCAGTGACTCGAAGGGTTTGGGCGGAGGGGTGTCCTACAATGAGCAGTTCTTC. As protein: CASSDSKGLGGGVSYNEQFF.